This T cell receptor (beta chain) was profiled in a study of regulatory T cells in long-lasting Graves disease. The junction had 4 bases not matched to a gene; V was cut back by 8 bases and J by 0 bases. Germline V gene data show CDR1 as SNHLY and CDR2 as FYNNEI. The CDR3 spans 14 residues. Broader study findings: Persistent disease exhibited a predilection for TRBV28, TRBJ1-2 and TRBJ2-5.

Libraries of TCR beta came from iRepertoire HTBI primers plus Arm-PCR of CDR3 regions. TCRdb itself ran the multiplex PCR reads through MiXCR, one entry per CDR3 protein. The sample has about 470,000 distinct CDR3 sequences, 20% seen once. This clonotype has at least ten counts. Its antigen is still unknown. Time point reported: persistent/refractory GD, antithyroid drugs over 5 years with positive TRAb. PBMC-derived RNA was used for the TCR library. Sequences were derived from peripheral blood mononuclear cells (PBMCs), sampled when the disease was refractory, from a patient treated with antithyroid drugs. The sequence came from a female donor with Graves disease. V and J are TRBV2 and TRBJ1-5, with 7 bases aligning to TRBD1. CDR3 nucleotide sequence: TGTGCCAGCGGAGGGACAGCTAGCAATCAGCCCCAGCATTTT. Translation gives CASGGTASNQPQHF.